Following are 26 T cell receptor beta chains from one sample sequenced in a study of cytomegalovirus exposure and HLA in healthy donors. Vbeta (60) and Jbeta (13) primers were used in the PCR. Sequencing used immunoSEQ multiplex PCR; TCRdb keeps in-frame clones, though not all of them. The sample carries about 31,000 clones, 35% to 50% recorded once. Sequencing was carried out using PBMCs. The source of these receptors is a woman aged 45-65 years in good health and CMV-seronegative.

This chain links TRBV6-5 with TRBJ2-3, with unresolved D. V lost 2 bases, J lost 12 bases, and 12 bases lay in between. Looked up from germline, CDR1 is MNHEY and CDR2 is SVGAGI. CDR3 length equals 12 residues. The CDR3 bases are TGTGCCAGCAGTTACGACTCGGTCACACAGTATTTT. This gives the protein CASSYDSVTQYF.

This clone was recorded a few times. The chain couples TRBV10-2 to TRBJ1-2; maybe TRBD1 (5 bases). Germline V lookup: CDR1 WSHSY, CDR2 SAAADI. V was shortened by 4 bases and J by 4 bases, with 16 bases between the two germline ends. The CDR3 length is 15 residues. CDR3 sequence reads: CASSGRANLTYGYTF. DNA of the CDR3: TGCGCCAGCAGTGGCAGGGCAAATCTTACCTATGGCTACACCTTC.

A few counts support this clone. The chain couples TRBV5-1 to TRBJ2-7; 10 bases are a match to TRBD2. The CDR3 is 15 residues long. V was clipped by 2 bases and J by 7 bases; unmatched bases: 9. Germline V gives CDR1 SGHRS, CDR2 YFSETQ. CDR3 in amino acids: CASSLLAGRHSEQYF. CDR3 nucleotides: TGCGCCAGCAGCTTACTAGCGGGAAGGCATAGTGAGCAGTACTTC.

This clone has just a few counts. The DNA for the CDR3 is TGCGCCAGCAGCTTGTCGGGGACCTACAATGAGCAGTTCTTC. This codes for CASSLSGTYNEQFF. V is TRBV5-1 and J is TRBJ2-1, with D maybe TRBD2 (5 bases). The CDR3 covers 14 residues. Deletions cut 1 base from V and 2 bases from J, with 7 bases between. Germline loops: CDR1 SGHRS, CDR2 YFSETQ. The full variable domain, its missing parts supplied by reference TRBV5-1 and TRBJ2-1, is KAGVTQTPRYLIKTRGQQVTLSCSPISGHRSVSWYQQTPGQGLQFLFEYFSETQRNKGNFPGRFSGRQFSNSRSEMNVSTLELGDSALYLCASSLSGTYNEQFFGPGTRLTVL.

The CDR3 coding sequence is TGCGCCAGCAGCTTGGGAGGAGGCTACGAGCAGTACTTC. Protein: CASSLGGGYEQYF. This rearrangement joins TRBV5-1 to TRBJ2-7; perhaps TRBD2 as D (5 bases). The germline V and J ends were trimmed by 0 bases and 3 bases, with 7 bases remaining between them. The CDR3 sequence is 13 residues long. CDR1 is SGHRS, CDR2 YFSETQ, per germline.

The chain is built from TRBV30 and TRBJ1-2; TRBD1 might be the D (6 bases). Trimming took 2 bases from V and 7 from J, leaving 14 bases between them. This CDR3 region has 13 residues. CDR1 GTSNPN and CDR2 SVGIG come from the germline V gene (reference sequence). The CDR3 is CAWSSGGAGGYTF. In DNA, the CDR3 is TGTGCCTGGAGTTCGGGGGGGGCGGGTGGCTACACCTTC.

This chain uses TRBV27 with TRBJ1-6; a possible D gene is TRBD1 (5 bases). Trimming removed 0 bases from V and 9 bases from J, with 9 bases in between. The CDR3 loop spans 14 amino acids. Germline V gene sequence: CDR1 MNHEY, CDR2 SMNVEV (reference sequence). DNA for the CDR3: TGTGCCAGCAGTTTATCTTTCGGGGGTTCACCCCTCCACTTT. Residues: CASSLSFGGSPLHF.

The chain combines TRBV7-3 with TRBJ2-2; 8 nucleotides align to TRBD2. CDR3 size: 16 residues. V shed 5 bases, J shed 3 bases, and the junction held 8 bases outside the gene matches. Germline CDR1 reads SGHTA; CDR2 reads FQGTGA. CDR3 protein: CASSPYPGGDTGELFF. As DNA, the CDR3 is TGTGCCAGCAGCCCGTATCCGGGAGGGGACACCGGGGAGCTGTTTTTT.

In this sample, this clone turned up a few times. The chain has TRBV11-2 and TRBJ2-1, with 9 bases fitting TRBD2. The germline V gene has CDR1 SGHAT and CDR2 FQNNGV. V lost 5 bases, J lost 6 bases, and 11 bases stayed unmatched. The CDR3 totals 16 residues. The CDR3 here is CASSPTRRGGSNEQFF. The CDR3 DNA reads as TGTGCCAGCAGCCCCACCCGGCGGGGGGGCTCCAATGAGCAGTTCTTC.

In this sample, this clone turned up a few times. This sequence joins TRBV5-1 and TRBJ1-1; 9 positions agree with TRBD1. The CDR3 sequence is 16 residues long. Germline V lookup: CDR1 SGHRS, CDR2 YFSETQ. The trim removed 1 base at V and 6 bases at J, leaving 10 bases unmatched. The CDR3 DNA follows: TGCGCCAGCAGCTTGATGAACAGGGGGCAGATCTCTGAAGCTTTCTTT. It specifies CASSLMNRGQISEAFF. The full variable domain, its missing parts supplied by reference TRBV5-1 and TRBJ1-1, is KAGVTQTPRYLIKTRGQQVTLSCSPISGHRSVSWYQQTPGQGLQFLFEYFSETQRNKGNFPGRFSGRQFSNSRSEMNVSTLELGDSALYLCASSLMNRGQISEAFFGQGTRLTVV.

Here the CDR3 reads CASSIGGLTSSYNSPLHF. CDR3 coding DNA: TGTGCCAGTAGTATAGGAGGACTCACGAGCTCCTATAATTCACCCCTCCACTTT. The chain employs TRBV19 and TRBJ1-6; D ambiguous. Trimming took off 1 base at V and 0 bases at J, with 13 bases between the two ends. The CDR3 runs to 18 residues. The germline V gene has CDR1 LNHDA and CDR2 SQIVND (reference sequence).

The CDR3: CASSVGARSGNTIYF. CDR3 nucleotides: TGTGCCAGCAGCGTTGGAGCACGCTCTGGAAACACCATATATTTT. The rearrangement joins TRBV9 to TRBJ1-3; D uncertain. Trimming shortened V by 2 bases and J by 0 bases, and 9 bases separated the two germline ends. CDR3 length: 15 residues. Germline V gene lookup returns CDR1 SGDLS and CDR2 YYNGEE. Looking up the rest from reference TRBV9 and TRBJ1-3 gives the full variable domain: DSGVTQTPKHLITATGQRVTLRCSPRSGDLSVYWYQQSLDQGLQFLIQYYNGEERAKGNILERFSAQQFPDLHSELNLSSLELGDSALYFCASSVGARSGNTIYFGEGSWLTVV.

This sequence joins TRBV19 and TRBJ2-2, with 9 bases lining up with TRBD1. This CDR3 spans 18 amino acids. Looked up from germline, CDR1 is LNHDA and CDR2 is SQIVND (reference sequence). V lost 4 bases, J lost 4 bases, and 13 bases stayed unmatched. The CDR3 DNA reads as TGTGCCAGTAGTACCTCCTCTAGGGACAGGGCGGGCACCGGGGAGCTGTTTTTT. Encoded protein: CASSTSSRDRAGTGELFF.

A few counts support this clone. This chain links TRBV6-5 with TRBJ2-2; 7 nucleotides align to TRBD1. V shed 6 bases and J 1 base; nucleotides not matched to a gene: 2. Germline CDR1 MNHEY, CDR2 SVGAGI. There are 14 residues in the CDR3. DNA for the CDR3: TGTGCCAGCAGCCGACAGGGGAACACCGGGGAGCTGTTTTTT. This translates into CASSRQGNTGELFF.

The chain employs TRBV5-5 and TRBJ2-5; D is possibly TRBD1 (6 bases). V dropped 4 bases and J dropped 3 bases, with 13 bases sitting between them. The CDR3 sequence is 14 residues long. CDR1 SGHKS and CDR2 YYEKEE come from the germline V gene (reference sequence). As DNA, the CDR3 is TGTGCCAGCAGCAGTTGGGACAACGAAGAGACCCAGTACTTC. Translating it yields CASSSWDNEETQYF.

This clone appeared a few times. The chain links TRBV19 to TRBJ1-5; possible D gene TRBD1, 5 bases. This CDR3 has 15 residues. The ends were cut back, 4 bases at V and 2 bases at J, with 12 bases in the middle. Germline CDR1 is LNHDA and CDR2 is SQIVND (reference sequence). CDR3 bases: TGTGCCAGTAGTAGCCAGGGAGGGGGCAATCAGCCCCAGCATTTT. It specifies CASSSQGGGNQPQHF.

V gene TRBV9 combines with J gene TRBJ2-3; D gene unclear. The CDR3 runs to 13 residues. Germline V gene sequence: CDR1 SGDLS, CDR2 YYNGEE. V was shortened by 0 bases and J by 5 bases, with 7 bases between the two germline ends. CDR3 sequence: CASSVGSGDTQYF. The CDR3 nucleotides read TGTGCCAGCAGCGTAGGTAGTGGAGATACGCAGTATTTT. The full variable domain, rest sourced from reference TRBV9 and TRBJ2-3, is DSGVTQTPKHLITATGQRVTLRCSPRSGDLSVYWYQQSLDQGLQFLIQYYNGEERAKGNILERFSAQQFPDLHSELNLSSLELGDSALYFCASSVGSGDTQYFGPGTRLTVL.

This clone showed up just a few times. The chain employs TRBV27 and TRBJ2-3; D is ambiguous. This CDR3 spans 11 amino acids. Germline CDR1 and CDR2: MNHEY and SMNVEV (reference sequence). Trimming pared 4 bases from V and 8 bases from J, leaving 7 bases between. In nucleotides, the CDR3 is TGTGCCAGCAGTTCCCTAGGTACGCAGTATTTT. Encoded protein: CASSSLGTQYF.

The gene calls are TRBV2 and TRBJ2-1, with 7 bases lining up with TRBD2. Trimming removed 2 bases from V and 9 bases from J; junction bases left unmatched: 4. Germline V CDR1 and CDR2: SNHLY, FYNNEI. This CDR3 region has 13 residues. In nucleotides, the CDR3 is TGTGCCAGCAGTGAATCGGGCGGGGGTGAGCAGTTCTTC. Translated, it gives CASSESGGGEQFF.

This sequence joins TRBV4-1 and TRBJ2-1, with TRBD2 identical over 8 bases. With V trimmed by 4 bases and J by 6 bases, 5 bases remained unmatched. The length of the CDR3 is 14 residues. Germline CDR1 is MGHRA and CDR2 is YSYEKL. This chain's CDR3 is CASSLPGGSNEQFF. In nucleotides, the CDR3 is TGCGCCAGCAGCCTCCCGGGGGGGTCCAATGAGCAGTTCTTC.

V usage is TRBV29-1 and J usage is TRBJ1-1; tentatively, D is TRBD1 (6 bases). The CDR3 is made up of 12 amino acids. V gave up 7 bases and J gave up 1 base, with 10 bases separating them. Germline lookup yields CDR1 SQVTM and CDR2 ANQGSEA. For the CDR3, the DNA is TGCAGCGCCAGGACAGCGAACACTGAAGCTTTCTTT. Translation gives CSARTANTEAFF.

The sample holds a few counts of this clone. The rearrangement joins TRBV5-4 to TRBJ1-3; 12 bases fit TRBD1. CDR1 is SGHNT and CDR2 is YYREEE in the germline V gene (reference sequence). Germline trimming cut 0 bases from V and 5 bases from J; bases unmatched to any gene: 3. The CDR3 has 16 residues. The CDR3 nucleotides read TGTGCCAGCAGCTTGGTCGGGACAGGGGGCAGAAACACCATATATTTT. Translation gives CASSLVGTGGRNTIYF. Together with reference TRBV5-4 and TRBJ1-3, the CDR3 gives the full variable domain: ETGVTQSPTHLIKTRGQQVTLRCSSQSGHNTVSWYQQALGQGPQFIFQYYREEENGRGNFPPRFSGLQFPNYSSELNVNALELDDSALYLCASSLVGTGGRNTIYFGEGSWLTVV.

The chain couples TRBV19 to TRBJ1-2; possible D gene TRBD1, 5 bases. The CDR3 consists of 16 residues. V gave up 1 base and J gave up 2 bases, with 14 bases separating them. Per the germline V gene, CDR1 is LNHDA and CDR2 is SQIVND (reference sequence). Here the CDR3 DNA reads TGTGCCAGTAGTATAGTCGGGGGGGTCACCAACTATGGCTACACCTTC. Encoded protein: CASSIVGGVTNYGYTF.

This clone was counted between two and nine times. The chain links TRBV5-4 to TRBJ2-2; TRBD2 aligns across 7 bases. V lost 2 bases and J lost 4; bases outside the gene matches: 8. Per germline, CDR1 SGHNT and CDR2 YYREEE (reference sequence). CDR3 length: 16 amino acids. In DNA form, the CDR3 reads TGTGCCAGCAGCTTTGGGGGGGGGATGCCCACCGGGGAGCTGTTTTTT. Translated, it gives CASSFGGGMPTGELFF.

CDR3 sequence: CAWSDSRAGTEAFF. CDR3 bases: TGTGCCTGGAGTGATAGCAGGGCTGGAACTGAAGCTTTCTTT. This rearrangement joins TRBV30 to TRBJ1-1; perhaps TRBD1 as D (5 bases). V dropped 1 base and J dropped 5 bases, with 14 bases sitting between them. Germline V gives CDR1 GTSNPN, CDR2 SVGIG (reference sequence). The CDR3 extends over 14 amino acids.

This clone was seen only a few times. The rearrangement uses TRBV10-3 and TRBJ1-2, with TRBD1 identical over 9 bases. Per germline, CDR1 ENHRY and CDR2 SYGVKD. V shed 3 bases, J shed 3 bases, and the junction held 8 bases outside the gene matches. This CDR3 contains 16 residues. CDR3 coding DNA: TGTGCCATCAGTGAAAGTACAGGGGGCAAGGACTATGGCTACACCTTC. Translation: CAISESTGGKDYGYTF.